This paragraph reports one T cell receptor beta chain. Trimming left V 4 bases short and J 2 bases short, with 15 bases between. This CDR3 spans 16 amino acids. Germline V gene data show CDR1 as MNHNS and CDR2 as SASEGT. The sample is drawn from a study of control samples from healthy donors and cancer patients. TCRdb keeps only in-frame clones here, not all; method: immunoSEQ multiplex PCR. The repertoire holds some 150,000 clones, with approximately 93% as singletons. This chain uses TRBV6-1 with TRBJ1-5; D might be TRBD1 (5 bases). The sequence was obtained from a middle-aged man in good health. The sample taken for sequencing was blood. The CDR3 nucleotides are TGTGCCAGCAGTGTGCTTTTTGTCAGGGGCAATCAGCCCCAGCATTTT. This sequence encodes CASSVLFVRGNQPQHF.